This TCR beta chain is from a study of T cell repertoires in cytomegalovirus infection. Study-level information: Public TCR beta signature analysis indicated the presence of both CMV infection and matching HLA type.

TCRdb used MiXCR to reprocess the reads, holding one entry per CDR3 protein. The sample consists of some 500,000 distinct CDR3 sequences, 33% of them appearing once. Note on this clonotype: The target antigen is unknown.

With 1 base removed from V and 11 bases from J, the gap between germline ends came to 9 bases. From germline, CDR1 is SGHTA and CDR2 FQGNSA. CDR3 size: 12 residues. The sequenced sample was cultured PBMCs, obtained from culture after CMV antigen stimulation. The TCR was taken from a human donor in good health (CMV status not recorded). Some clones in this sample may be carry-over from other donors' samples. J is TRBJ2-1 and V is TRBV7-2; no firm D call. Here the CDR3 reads CASSLGQEQQFF. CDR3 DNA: TGTGCCAGCAGCTTAGGGCAGGAACAGCAGTTCTTC.